This T cell receptor beta chain was sequenced in a study of T cells in localized non-small cell lung cancer. Regarding the study as a whole: Clonality peaked in uninvolved adjacent lung rather than tumor. Increased T cell density in blood showed an association with longer overall survival.

To note about this clone: Its matching antigen is unknown.

From germline, CDR1 is SGHTA and CDR2 FQGNSA. This CDR3 region has 15 residues. V lost 5 bases and J 2 bases, leaving 12 bases between the germline ends. Libraries were prepared by immunoSEQ multiplex PCR; TCRdb keeps only in-frame clonotypes and omits some of them. The sample lists 12,000 to 15,000 clones, about nine tenths occurring once. The rearrangement links TRBV7-2 to TRBJ2-2, with D maybe TRBD2 (6 bases). The sequence was obtained from a man between 40 and 70 years old with stage III lung adenocarcinoma. The sample was peripheral blood mononuclear cells, taken before any cancer treatment. The CDR3 is CASSRGTGNTGELFF. The CDR3 region has the DNA TGTGCCAGCAGCCGCGGGACCGGAAACACCGGGGAGCTGTTTTTT.